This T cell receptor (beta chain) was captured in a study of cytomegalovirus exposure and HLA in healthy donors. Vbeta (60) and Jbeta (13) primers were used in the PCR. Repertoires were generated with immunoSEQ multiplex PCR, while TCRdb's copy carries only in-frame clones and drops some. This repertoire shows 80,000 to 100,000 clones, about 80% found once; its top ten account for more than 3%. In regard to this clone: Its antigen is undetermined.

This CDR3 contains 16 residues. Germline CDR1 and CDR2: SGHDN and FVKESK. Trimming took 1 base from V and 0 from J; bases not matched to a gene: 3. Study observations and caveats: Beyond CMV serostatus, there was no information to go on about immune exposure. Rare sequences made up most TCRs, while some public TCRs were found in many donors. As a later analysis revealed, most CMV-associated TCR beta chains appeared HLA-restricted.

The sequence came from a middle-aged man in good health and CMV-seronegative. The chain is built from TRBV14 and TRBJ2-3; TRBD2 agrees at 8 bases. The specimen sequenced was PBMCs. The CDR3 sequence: CASSQGLAWSTDTQYF. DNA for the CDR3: TGTGCCAGCAGCCAAGGACTAGCGTGGAGCACAGATACGCAGTATTTT.